The 9 T cell receptor beta chains given below trace back to one sample, sequenced in a study of blood T cell repertoires in COVID-19. Repertoires were generated with immunoSEQ multiplex PCR, while TCRdb's copy carries only in-frame clones and drops some. The table has around 80,000 clones, more than 85% seen once; the top ten hold around 7.8%. Sequenced input: peripheral blood. These receptors were taken from a man aged 80 or over with active or convalescent COVID-19.

This rearrangement joins TRBV14 to TRBJ2-5, with 7 positions matching TRBD1. J gave up 2 bases and V 4 bases, and 4 bases lay outside the gene matches. The CDR3 spans 14 residues. Germline V CDR1 and CDR2: SGHDN, FVKESK. The CDR3 nucleotides read TGTGCCAGCAGCCGAAACAGGGGTCAAGAGACCCAGTACTTC. It yields the protein CASSRNRGQETQYF.

The CDR3 sequence: CSAGRGLDYGYTF. The CDR3 nucleotides are TGCAGCGCAGGACGCGGGTTGGACTATGGCTACACCTTC. The rearrangement uses TRBV29-1 and TRBJ1-2; unclear D gene. The CDR3 is 13 amino acids. V was cut by 7 bases and J by 3 bases, with 15 bases left in between. Germline lookup yields CDR1 SQVTM and CDR2 ANQGSEA.

This clone was seen more than once but under ten times. The chain employs TRBV19 and TRBJ2-2, with no clear D. Looked up from germline, CDR1 is LNHDA and CDR2 is SQIVND (reference sequence). The CDR3 extends over 12 amino acids. The V and J ends lost 2 bases and 8 bases respectively, with 6 bases between them. CDR3 loop: CASSIPPGELFF. In nucleotides, the CDR3 is TGTGCCAGTAGTATACCTCCGGGGGAGCTGTTTTTT.

This clone has only one observation. This rearrangement joins TRBV24-1 to TRBJ2-1, with 8 bases fitting TRBD1. This CDR3 is built from 16 residues. Germline V gives CDR1 KGHDR, CDR2 SFDVKD. Unmatched junction bases numbered 5, after V lost 0 bases and J lost 5 bases. The CDR3 bases are TGTGCCACCAGTGATTTGTTGTCAGGGGGCCACAATGAGCAGTTCTTC. It is translated as CATSDLLSGGHNEQFF.

The J gene is TRBJ1-2, the V gene TRBV6-2 or TRBV6-3, with TRBD1 matching 8 bases. With V trimmed by 5 bases and J by 7 bases, 9 bases remained unmatched. Germline values: CDR1 MNHEY, CDR2 SVGEGT. The CDR3 runs 14 residues. In DNA, the CDR3 is TGTGCCAGCAGTAAGGACAGGGACGGCGCTGGCTACACCTTC. Protein: CASSKDRDGAGYTF.

The CDR3 spells CASSRTGQTGNTIYF. CDR3 sequence (DNA): TGCGCCAGCAGCAGGACGGGACAAACTGGAAACACCATATATTTT. This chain joins TRBV5-1 and TRBJ1-3; D possibly corresponds to TRBD1 (6 bases). Germline V gene data show CDR1 as SGHRS and CDR2 as YFSETQ. The CDR3 contains 15 residues. Trimming stripped 4 bases from V and 2 bases from J, with 13 bases between.

The chain combines TRBV20-1 with TRBJ2-5; 7 nucleotides line up with TRBD1. The CDR3 consists of 11 residues. Germline trimming cut 6 bases from V and 6 bases from J; bases unmatched to any gene: 4. Germline V lookup: CDR1 DFQATT, CDR2 SNEGSKA (reference sequence). The CDR3 loop is CSAWTGQTQYF. As DNA, the CDR3 is TGCAGTGCCTGGACAGGTCAGACCCAGTACTTC.

The chain couples TRBV25-1 to TRBJ1-1; no reliable D call. Germline V gene lookup returns CDR1 MGHDK and CDR2 SYGVNS. The CDR3 runs to 14 residues. The ends were cut back, 3 bases at V and 3 bases at J, with 11 bases in the middle. CDR3 nucleotide sequence: TGTGCCAGCAGTGATTCGGGAACATACACTGAAGCTTTCTTT. Amino acid sequence: CASSDSGTYTEAFF.

The rearrangement joins TRBV19 to TRBJ2-1, with 10 positions matching TRBD1. The CDR3 sequence is 16 residues long. J gave up 4 bases and V 4 bases, and 7 bases lay outside the gene matches. Germline-derived CDR1 and CDR2 are LNHDA and SQIVND (reference sequence). The CDR3, as DNA: TGTGCCAGTAGTACCCCGGGGACAGGGGCGTACAATGAGCAGTTCTTC. Translated: CASSTPGTGAYNEQFF.